This TCR beta chain comes out of a study of blood T cell repertoires in COVID-19. Study overall: Sources were T cells, B-cell-depleted T cells, or PBMCs; the material itself was cDNA or gDNA.

Recruitment covered about 26 US areas and drew participants whose ages spanned roughly 18 to 90 years. Libraries were prepared by immunoSEQ multiplex PCR; TCRdb keeps only in-frame clonotypes and omits some of them. The table lists about 400,000 clones, nearly 90% of them singletons. The V and J ends lost 7 bases and 3 bases, in that order; junction bases with no gene match: 8. The CDR3 has 15 residues. Germline lookup yields CDR1 KGHDR and CDR2 SFDVKD. This rearrangement joins TRBV24-1 to TRBJ1-2; 9 bases align to TRBD1. The receptor was derived from a woman under 30 with acute COVID-19. Material for sequencing was PBMCs or T cells enriched from blood (not recorded which). The CDR3 here is CATRGQGFPYYGYTF. CDR3 nucleotide sequence: TGTGCCACCAGGGGACAGGGTTTCCCCTACTATGGCTACACCTTC.